The 5 T cell receptor beta chains presented below share a single source sample, sequenced in a study of blood T cell repertoires in COVID-19. TCRdb's table, derived via immunoSEQ multiplex PCR, lists solely in-frame clones and lacks some. The sample has fewer than 350,000 clones, about 86% seen once. The sample was peripheral blood. These receptor sequences come from a woman between 25 and 40 years old with COVID-19, enrolled during active disease.

The J gene is TRBJ1-1, the V gene TRBV10-3; 8 bases are a match to TRBD1. Germline loops: CDR1 ENHRY, CDR2 SYGVKD. Trimming removed 10 bases from V and 4 bases from J; junction bases left unmatched: 14. The CDR3 is 15 amino acids. In DNA form, the CDR3 reads TGTGCCACCACAGGGGGACGGCCCTTGGGCACTGAAGCTTTCTTT. Translating gives CATTGGRPLGTEAFF.

J is TRBJ1-2 and V is TRBV11-2, with 10 bases lining up with TRBD1. Germline trimming cut 1 base from V and 3 bases from J; bases unmatched to any gene: 11. The CDR3 contains 18 residues. Per the germline V gene, CDR1 is SGHAT and CDR2 is FQNNGV. CDR3 DNA sequence: TGTGCCAGCAGCTTAGTCCCCTGGACAGGGGGATCGGACTATGGCTACACCTTC. Its protein is CASSLVPWTGGSDYGYTF.

The chain combines TRBV11-2 with TRBJ1-4; maybe TRBD1 (5 bases). The V and J ends lost 5 bases and 8 bases respectively, with 15 bases between them. Germline values: CDR1 SGHAT, CDR2 FQNNGV. The CDR3 totals 14 residues. Here the CDR3 reads CASSTHAGVEKLFF. The DNA for the CDR3 is TGTGCCAGCAGCACCCACGCGGGGGTGGAAAAACTGTTTTTT.

A few counts support this clone. The genes are TRBV27 and TRBJ1-5; possibly TRBD1 for D (5 bases). This CDR3 is built from 10 residues. Germline assignment: CDR1 MNHEY and CDR2 SMNVEV (reference sequence). Trimming stripped 8 bases from V and 6 bases from J, with 5 bases between. Written as DNA, the CDR3 is TGTGCCAGCGGGGCTCAGCCCCAGCATTTT. This gives the protein CASGAQPQHF.

V usage is TRBV6-5 and J usage is TRBJ1-1, with TRBD1 matching over 7 bases. J was trimmed by 1 base and V by 7 bases; bases with no gene match: 6. The germline V gene encodes CDR1 MNHEY and CDR2 SVGAGI. This CDR3 has 14 residues. The CDR3 nucleotides read TGTGCCAGCACGTCGGGACAGCCGAACACTGAAGCTTTCTTT. Amino acid sequence: CASTSGQPNTEAFF.